This T cell receptor (beta chain) derives from a study of T cell responses to AZD1222 COVID-19 vaccine. Background on the study: Samples with a second dose at about 4 or about 12 weeks were pooled together.

Points on this clone: Its antigen is unknown.

Unmatched junction bases numbered 4, after V lost 5 bases and J lost 2 bases. The length of the CDR3 is 15 residues. Per the germline V gene, CDR1 is SGHAT and CDR2 is FQNNGV. Measured with immunoSEQ multiplex PCR; TCRdb has only the in-frame clones, and not every one. This table has about 120,000 clones, approximately 84% appearing once. The study's findings and limits: Recipients of AZD1222 seropositive at baseline numbered only 6 or 7.

This chain uses TRBV11-2 with TRBJ2-7, with 12 bases identical to TRBD2. Sequences were derived from peripheral blood, sampled on day 0 of AZD1222 vaccination. This TCR came from an adult in good health. Here the CDR3 DNA reads TGTGCCAGCAGCCTGACTAGCGGGAGACCCTACGAGCAGTACTTC. Its protein is CASSLTSGRPYEQYF.